This entry lists 10 T cell receptor beta chains sequenced from one sample in a study of cytomegalovirus exposure and HLA in healthy donors. 60 Vbeta and 13 Jbeta primers were used in PCR. Data came from immunoSEQ multiplex PCR; TCRdb stores just in-frame clones and leaves some out. The sample has 120,000 or so clones, over 75% seen once. Sequencing was carried out using PBMCs. The receptors were gathered from a man aged 35 to 55 in good health and CMV-seronegative.

The chain couples TRBV6-5 to TRBJ1-2; 9 nucleotides match TRBD1. CDR1 and CDR2 from the germline V gene are MNHEY and SVGAGI. After removal of 5 bases from V and 11 bases from J, the junction contained 12 bases not matched to a gene. The CDR3 totals 14 residues. This CDR3 reads CASSELGQGRRYTF. In nucleotides, the CDR3 is TGTGCCAGCAGTGAACTGGGACAGGGAAGAAGATACACCTTC.

V gene TRBV7-2 combines with J gene TRBJ2-3; 7 bases fit TRBD2. The CDR3 runs 14 residues. After removal of 2 bases from V and 4 bases from J, the junction contained 3 bases not matched to a gene. The germline gives CDR1 SGHTA, CDR2 FQGNSA. The CDR3 DNA follows: TGTGCCAGCAGCTTAACTAGCGTCGCAGATACGCAGTATTTT. As protein: CASSLTSVADTQYF. The variable domain in full, with the rest retrieved from reference TRBV7-2 and TRBJ2-3, is GAGVSQSPSNKVTEKGKDVELRCDPISGHTALYWYRQSLGQGLEFLIYFQGNSAPDKSGLPSDRFSAERTGGSVSTLTIQRTQQEDSAVYLCASSLTSVADTQYFGPGTRLTVL.

V usage is TRBV6-1 and J usage is TRBJ1-2; D is unclear. The CDR3 is made up of 15 amino acids. Germline CDR1 is MNHNS and CDR2 is SASEGT. V shed 2 bases and J shed 4 bases, with 14 bases lying between them. DNA of the CDR3: TGTGCCAGCAGTGAACCCCGGAGGCTCCTCTATGGCTACACCTTC. Its protein product is CASSEPRRLLYGYTF.

CDR3 amino acids: CASAQGSNQPQHF. CDR3 DNA: TGTGCCAGCGCTCAGGGGAGCAATCAGCCCCAGCATTTT. The chain has TRBV6-5 and TRBJ1-5; possible D gene TRBD1, 6 bases. There are 13 residues in the CDR3. In germline, CDR1 is MNHEY, CDR2 SVGAGI. The ends were cut back, 8 bases at V and 1 base at J, with 9 bases in the middle.

The gene calls are TRBV28 and TRBJ1-1, with a possible D match to TRBD1 (6 bases). V lost 2 bases and J 5 bases, leaving 15 bases between the germline ends. The CDR3 has 15 amino acids. Germline V gene sequence: CDR1 MDHEN, CDR2 SYDVKM. CDR3 region: CASSLPSGGGTEAFF. The CDR3, as DNA: TGTGCCAGCAGTTTACCGTCGGGGGGCGGTACTGAAGCTTTCTTT.

Notes on this clone: Other DNA sequences in the sample encode the same CDR3. In DNA form, the CDR3 reads TGTGCCAGCAGGCGTACTAGGCTCTCCTACGAGCAGTACTTC. It encodes CASRRTRLSYEQYF. The chain joins TRBV7-2 to TRBJ2-7; a possible D gene is TRBD2 (5 bases). Germline V gene sequence: CDR1 SGHTA, CDR2 FQGNSA. This CDR3 has 14 residues. V was shortened by 6 bases and J by 0 bases, with 12 bases between the two germline ends.

The chain recombines TRBV28 with TRBJ1-5; D remains ambiguous. The V gene lost 6 bases and the J gene lost 0 bases, with 12 bases spanning the gap. The germline CDR1 and CDR2 sequences are MDHEN and SYDVKM. The CDR3 extends over 15 amino acids. This chain's CDR3 is CASSTTEFSNQPQHF. Written as DNA, the CDR3 is TGTGCCAGCAGCACGACTGAGTTTAGCAATCAGCCCCAGCATTTT.

V usage is TRBV9 and J usage is TRBJ1-5; tentatively, D is TRBD1 (5 bases). Germline CDR1 and CDR2: SGDLS and YYNGEE. V dropped 3 bases and J dropped 7 bases, with 14 bases sitting between them. The CDR3 length is 14 residues. CDR3 protein: CASSEAPAGQPQHF. The CDR3 DNA sequence: TGTGCCAGCAGCGAAGCACCAGCAGGGCAGCCCCAGCATTTT.

The V call is TRBV7-2, the J call TRBJ2-1; TRBD2 agrees at 7 bases. Germline CDR1 is SGHTA and CDR2 is FQGNSA. This CDR3 region has 15 residues. With V trimmed by 5 bases and J by 6 bases, 10 bases remained unmatched. This CDR3 reads CASSPGTTSVNEQFF. As DNA, the CDR3 is TGTGCCAGCAGCCCGGGCACCACTAGCGTCAATGAGCAGTTCTTC.

The rearrangement links TRBV19 to TRBJ1-2; D might be TRBD1 (6 bases). Germline V CDR1 and CDR2: LNHDA, SQIVND (reference sequence). V was trimmed by 4 bases and J by 1 base, leaving 7 bases between them. This CDR3 has 13 residues. Here the CDR3 DNA reads TGTGCCAGTAGTAGGGACAATAACTATGGCTACACCTTC. It encodes CASSRDNNYGYTF.